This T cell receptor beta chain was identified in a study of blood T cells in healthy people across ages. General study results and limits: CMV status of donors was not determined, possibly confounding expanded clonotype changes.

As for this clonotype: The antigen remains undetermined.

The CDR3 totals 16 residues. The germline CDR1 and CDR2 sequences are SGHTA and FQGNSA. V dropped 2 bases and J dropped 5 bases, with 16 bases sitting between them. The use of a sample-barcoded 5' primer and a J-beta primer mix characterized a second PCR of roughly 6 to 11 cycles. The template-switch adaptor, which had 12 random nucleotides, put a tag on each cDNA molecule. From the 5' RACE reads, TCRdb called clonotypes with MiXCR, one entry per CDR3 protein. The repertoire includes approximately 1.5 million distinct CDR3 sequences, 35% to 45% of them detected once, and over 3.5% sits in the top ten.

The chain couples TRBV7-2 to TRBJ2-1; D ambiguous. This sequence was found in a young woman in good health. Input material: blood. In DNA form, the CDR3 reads TGTGCCAGCAGCTTATTTTGGGTAGCAAAAAACAATGAGCAGTTCTTC. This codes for CASSLFWVAKNNEQFF.